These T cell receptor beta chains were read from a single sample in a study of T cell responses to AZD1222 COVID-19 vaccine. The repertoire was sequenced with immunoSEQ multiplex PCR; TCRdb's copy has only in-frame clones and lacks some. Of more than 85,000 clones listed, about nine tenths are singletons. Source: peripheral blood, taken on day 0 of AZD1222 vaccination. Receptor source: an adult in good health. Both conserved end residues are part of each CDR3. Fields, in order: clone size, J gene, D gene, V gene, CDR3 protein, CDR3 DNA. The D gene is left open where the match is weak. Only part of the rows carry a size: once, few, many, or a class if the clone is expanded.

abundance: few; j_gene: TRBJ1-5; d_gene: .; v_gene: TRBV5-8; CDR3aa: CASNRQADQPQHF; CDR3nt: TGTGCCAGCAACAGACAGGCCGATCAGCCCCAGCATTTT
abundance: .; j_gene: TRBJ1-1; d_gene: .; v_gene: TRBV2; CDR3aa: CASSLNLGMAEAFF; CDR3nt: TGTGCCAGCAGCTTGAACCTAGGCATGGCTGAAGCTTTCTTT
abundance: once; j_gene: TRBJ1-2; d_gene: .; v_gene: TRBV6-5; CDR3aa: CASSYPDTGGYTF; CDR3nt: TGTGCCAGCAGTTACCCGGACACGGGAGGCTACACCTTC
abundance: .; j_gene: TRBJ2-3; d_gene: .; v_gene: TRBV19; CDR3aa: CASTDGGSYTDTQYF; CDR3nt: TGTGCCAGTACGGATGGGGGGAGTTACACAGATACGCAGTATTTT
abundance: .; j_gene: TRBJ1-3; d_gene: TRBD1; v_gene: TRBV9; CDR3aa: CASSAAQGRMDTIYF; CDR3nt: TGTGCCAGCAGCGCGGCACAGGGGCGGATGGACACCATATATTTT
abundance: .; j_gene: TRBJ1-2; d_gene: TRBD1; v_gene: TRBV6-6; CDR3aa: CASSYPGTGEGYTF; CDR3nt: TGTGCCAGCAGCTACCCCGGGACAGGGGAAGGCTACACCTTC
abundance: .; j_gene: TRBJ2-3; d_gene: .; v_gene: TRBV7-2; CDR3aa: CASSLMGTDTQYF; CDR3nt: TGTGCCAGCAGCTTGATGGGGACAGATACGCAGTATTTT
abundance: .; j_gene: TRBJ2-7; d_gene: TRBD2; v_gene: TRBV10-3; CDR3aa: CAISERETSYEQYF; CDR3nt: TGTGCCATTTCCGAGCGGGAGACCTCCTACGAGCAGTACTTC
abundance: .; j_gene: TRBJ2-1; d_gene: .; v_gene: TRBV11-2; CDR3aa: CASTREGPSSYNEQFF; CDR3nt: TGTGCCAGCACCCGTGAGGGGCCGAGCTCCTACAATGAGCAGTTCTTC
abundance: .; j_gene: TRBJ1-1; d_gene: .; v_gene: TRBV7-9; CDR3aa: CASSHLDGGPDTEAFF; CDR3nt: TGTGCCAGCAGTCACTTGGACGGAGGACCTGACACTGAAGCTTTCTTT